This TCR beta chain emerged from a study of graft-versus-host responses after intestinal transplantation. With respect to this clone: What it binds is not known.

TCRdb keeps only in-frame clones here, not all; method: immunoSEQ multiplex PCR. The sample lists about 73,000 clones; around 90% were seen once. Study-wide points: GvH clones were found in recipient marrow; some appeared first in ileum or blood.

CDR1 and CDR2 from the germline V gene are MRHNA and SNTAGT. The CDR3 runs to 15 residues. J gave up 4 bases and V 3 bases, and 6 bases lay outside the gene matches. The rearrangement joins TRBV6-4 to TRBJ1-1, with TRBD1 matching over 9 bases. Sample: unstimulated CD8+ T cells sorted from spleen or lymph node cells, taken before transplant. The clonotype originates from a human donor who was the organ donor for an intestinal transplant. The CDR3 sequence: CASSESTGGVTEAFF. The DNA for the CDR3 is TGTGCCAGCAGTGAAAGCACAGGGGGCGTCACTGAAGCTTTCTTT.